This TCR beta chain came from a study of chemoradiotherapy in HPV16-positive cancers. In the study overall: Functional T-cell assays on a couple of HPV16-positive patients' cells defined candidate HPV-specific clones and common TCR motifs.

Over chemoradiotherapy, repertoires were sampled more than once. Study-wide results and caveats: Candidate HPV-specific clones and E7-related TCR motifs grew in tumor during treatment. For HPV16-positive patients, expanding HPV-responsive T cells associated with longer recurrence-free survival.

Germline lookup yields CDR1 SGHDT and CDR2 YYEEEE. V lost 5 bases and J lost 3, with 15 bases in between. The CDR3 is 14 amino acids. In the case of this clone: What it recognizes is unknown.

This table comes from immunoSEQ multiplex PCR, and its TCRdb copy is limited to in-frame clones, with some not included. The table shows about 21,000 clones, with around 86% occurring only once. Specimen: blood, collected from a patient who underwent chemoradiotherapy. The sequence was collected from a human donor with HPV-associated anogenital cancer. The chain links TRBV5-6 to TRBJ2-7; D unresolved. The CDR3 nucleotides are TGTGCCAGCAGTCCGAGGATTTTGAACTACGAGCAGTACTTC. Its translation is CASSPRILNYEQYF. The full variable domain, its missing parts supplied by reference TRBV5-6 and TRBJ2-7, is DAGVTQSPTHLIKTRGQQVTLRCSPKSGHDTVSWYQQALGQGPQFIFQYYEEEERQRGNFPDRFSGHQFPNYSSELNVNALLLGDSALYLCASSPRILNYEQYFGPGTRLTVT.